The rows below give T cell receptor beta chains drawn from one sample of a study of cytomegalovirus exposure and HLA in healthy donors. Sequencing was performed with immunoSEQ multiplex PCR; in TCRdb, only in-frame clones are kept and a portion is missing. The data hold about 160,000 clones, with roughly 88% observed a single time. Sequencing input: PBMCs. Receptors were obtained from a boy aged 2-15 years in good health and CMV-seronegative. Both conserved end residues are part of each CDR3. Each record gives: V gene, D gene, J gene, clone size, CDR3 protein, CDR3 DNA. D genes are given only for firm matches. Size values are once, few and many counts, or a class for expanded clones, and some rows have none.

>TRBV5-4|-|TRBJ2-5|once
CASSSLAFETQYF
TGTGCCAGCAGCTCACTAGCATTTGAGACCCAGTACTTC
>TRBV6-5|-|TRBJ1-3|few
CASKVSAGVGNTIYF
TGTGCCAGCAAGGTTTCGGCAGGGGTTGGAAACACCATATATTTT
>TRBV4-1|-|TRBJ2-7|-
CASSLGEYEQYF
TGCGCCAGCAGCCTCGGGGAATACGAGCAGTACTTC
>TRBV7-8|TRBD2|TRBJ2-7|once
CASSPGGEQYF
TGTGCCAGCAGCCCGGGGGGCGAGCAGTACTTC
>TRBV7-2|-|TRBJ2-5|-
CASSLAHTMETQYF
TGTGCCAGCAGCTTAGCCCACACTATGGAGACCCAGTACTTC
>TRBV11-3|-|TRBJ2-2|-
CASSPQLTGNTGELFF
TGTGCCAGCAGCCCCCAATTGACAGGGAACACCGGGGAGCTGTTTTTT
>TRBV4-3|-|TRBJ1-3|many
CASSQVYGDSGNTIYF
TGCGCCAGCAGCCAAGTATACGGGGATTCTGGAAACACCATATATTTT
>TRBV19|TRBD1|TRBJ1-5|few
CASSIWTGFNQGEPQHF
TGTGCCAGTAGTATCTGGACAGGTTTTAATCAGGGGGAGCCCCAGCATTTT
>TRBV30|-|TRBJ2-7|-
CAWSDRSPGEQYF
TGTGCCTGGAGTGACCGGTCTCCCGGCGAGCAGTACTTC
>TRBV23-1|-|TRBJ1-1|once
CASSPTEANTEAFF
TGCGCCAGCAGTCCGACAGAGGCGAACACTGAAGCTTTCTTT
>TRBV7-9|-|TRBJ2-5|-
CASSSDTIAETQYF
TGTGCCAGCAGCTCGGACACCATTGCCGAGACCCAGTACTTC
>TRBV6-5|-|TRBJ1-3|once
CASSSGGLGNTIYF
TGTGCCAGCAGTTCGGGGGGATTAGGAAACACCATATATTTT
>TRBV7-3|-|TRBJ1-2|-
CASSLKEGYGYTF
TGTGCCAGCAGCTTAAAGGAGGGCTATGGCTACACCTTC
>TRBV7-9|TRBD2|TRBJ2-7|-
CASSSTSGGSYEQYF
TGTGCCAGCAGTTCGACTAGCGGTGGGAGTTACGAGCAGTACTTC
>TRBV4-3|-|TRBJ1-2|few
CASSQDPGANYGYTF
TGCGCCAGCAGCCAAGATCCCGGGGCTAACTATGGCTACACCTTC
>TRBV7-2|-|TRBJ1-2|-
CASSNGGPDYGYTF
TGTGCCAGCAGCAACGGAGGGCCAGACTATGGCTACACCTTC
>TRBV6-6|-|TRBJ2-5|-
CASSPETNRRQTQYF
TGTGCCAGCAGCCCCGAAACCAACAGGCGACAGACCCAGTACTTC
>TRBV7-8|TRBD1|TRBJ1-6|-
CASSSTGPQGVPLHF
TGTGCCAGCAGCTCTACCGGGCCCCAGGGGGTTCCCCTCCACTTT
>TRBV10-3|-|TRBJ2-1|-
CAISGQAGFTNEQFF
TGTGCCATCAGTGGACAGGCGGGTTTTACAAATGAGCAGTTCTTC
>TRBV6-5|TRBD1|TRBJ1-6|-
CASRQGANSPLHF
TGTGCCAGCAGACAGGGGGCGAATTCACCCCTCCACTTT
>TRBV2|TRBD1|TRBJ1-2|-
CASSEETGLRYGYTF
TGTGCCAGCAGTGAAGAGACAGGGCTGCGGTATGGCTACACCTTC
>TRBV5-6|TRBD1|TRBJ1-2|-
CASSRTGGYNYGYTF
TGTGCCAGCAGCAGGACAGGGGGATATAACTATGGCTACACCTTC
>TRBV9|TRBD2|TRBJ2-3|-
CASSGGRQSTDTQYF
TGTGCCAGCAGCGGCGGGAGGCAATCCACAGATACGCAGTATTTT
>TRBV19|TRBD1|TRBJ1-6|few
CASSPRTGDAYNSPLHF
TGTGCCAGTAGTCCCCGGACAGGGGACGCCTATAATTCACCCCTCCACTTT
>TRBV4-1|TRBD1|TRBJ2-7|-
CASSAGGFSSYEQYF
TGCGCCAGCAGCGCAGGGGGCTTCAGCTCCTACGAGCAGTACTTC
>TRBV2|TRBD2|TRBJ2-5|-
CASSGPSGGAEPKGTQYF
TGTGCCAGCAGTGGTCCTAGCGGGGGGGCCGAACCCAAAGGGACCCAGTACTTC